This T cell receptor beta chain was captured by sequencing in a study of blood T cell repertoires in COVID-19. Assay used: immunoSEQ multiplex PCR; TCRdb lists only in-frame clones, some missing. The data contain 200,000 to 250,000 clones, 65% to 85% of them singletons. Per the germline V gene, CDR1 is SEHNR and CDR2 is FQNEAQ (reference sequence). The CDR3 length is 15 residues. Trimming at V came to 5 bases and at J to 5 bases, leaving 9 bases not matched to a gene. Seattle patients were enrolled while actively infected and followed longitudinally. This clone was counted once. This chain links TRBV7-9 with TRBJ1-2; 9 bases align to TRBD1. Sequencing was performed on peripheral blood. The sequence was collected from a woman aged 25 to 39 with COVID-19, enrolled during active disease. Here the CDR3 DNA reads TGTGCCAGCAGCACCTGGGACAGGGATTTATATGGCTACACCTTC. Its translation: CASSTWDRDLYGYTF.